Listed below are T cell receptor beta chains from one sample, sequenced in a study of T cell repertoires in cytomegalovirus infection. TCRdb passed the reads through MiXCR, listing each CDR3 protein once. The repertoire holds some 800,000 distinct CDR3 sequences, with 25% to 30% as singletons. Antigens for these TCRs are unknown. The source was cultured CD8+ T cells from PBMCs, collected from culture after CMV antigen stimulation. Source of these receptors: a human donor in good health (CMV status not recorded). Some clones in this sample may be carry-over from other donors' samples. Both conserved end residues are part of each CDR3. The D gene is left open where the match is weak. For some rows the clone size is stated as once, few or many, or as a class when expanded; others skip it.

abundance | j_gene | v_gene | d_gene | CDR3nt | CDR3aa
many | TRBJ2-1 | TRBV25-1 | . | TGTGCCAGCAGTGAATCTCCGGGACCACCCAAGGATGAGCAGTTCTTC | CASSESPGPPKDEQFF
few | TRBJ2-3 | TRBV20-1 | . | TGCAGTGCTAGAGATAGGAGGGCCACGAGGGGCTTACTCACAGATACGCAGTATTTT | CSARDRRATRGLLTDTQYF
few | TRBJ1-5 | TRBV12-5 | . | TGTGCTAGTGCGTGGCTCGATCAGCCCCAGCATTTT | CASAWLDQPQHF
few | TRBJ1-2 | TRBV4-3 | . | TGCGCCAGCAGCCCCCGATGGACTTCGGAGAACGGCTACACCTTC | CASSPRWTSENGYTF
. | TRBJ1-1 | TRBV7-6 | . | TGTGCCAGCTTTACCAGGGCTGAAGCTTTCTTT | CASFTRAEAFF
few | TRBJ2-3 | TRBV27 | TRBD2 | TGTGCCAGCACCATACTAGCGGGGTCAGATACGCAGTATTTT | CASTILAGSDTQYF
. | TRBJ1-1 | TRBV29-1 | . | TGCAGCGTTGAAAGTAGGTTCGGTGAAGCTTTCTTT | CSVESRFGEAFF
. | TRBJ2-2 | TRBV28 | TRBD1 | TGTGCCAGCACCTGGGACAGGGGTTTCGGGGAGCTGTTTTTT | CASTWDRGFGELFF
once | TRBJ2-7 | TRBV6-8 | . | TGTGCCAGCAGTGGGTACACGGTTCATAGCTCCTACGAGCAGTACTTC | CASSGYTVHSSYEQYF
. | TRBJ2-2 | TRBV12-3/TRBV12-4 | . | TGTGCCAGCAGTCATGGGATCTACACCGGGGAGCTGTTTTTT | CASSHGIYTGELFF
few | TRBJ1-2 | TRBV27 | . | TGTGCCAGCAGCGGGGTTGGCGGCTACACCTTC | CASSGVGGYTF
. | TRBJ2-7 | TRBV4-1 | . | TGCGCCAGCAGCCCTAGAGTTTGGATACCCGGGGATGGCGAGCAGTACTTC | CASSPRVWIPGDGEQYF
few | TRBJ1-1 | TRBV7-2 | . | TGTGCCAGCAGCGGTTGGGGGGGGAAGATCACTGAAGCTTTCTTT | CASSGWGGKITEAFF
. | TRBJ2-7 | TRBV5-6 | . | TGTGCCAGCAGCTTCGTCAACGGCTACGAGCAGTACTTC | CASSFVNGYEQYF
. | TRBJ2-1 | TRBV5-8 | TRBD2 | TGTGCCAGCAGCTCGGGACTAGCGGGGTCCCTTTACAATGAGCAGTTCTTC | CASSSGLAGSLYNEQFF
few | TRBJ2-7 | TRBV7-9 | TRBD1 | TGTGCCAGCAGCACCCAAGGACAGGGGCGGAACGAGCAGTACTTC | CASSTQGQGRNEQYF
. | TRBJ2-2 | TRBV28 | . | TGTGCCAGCAGTTTTTTTCGGGGGTTCACCGGGGAGCTGTTTTTT | CASSFFRGFTGELFF
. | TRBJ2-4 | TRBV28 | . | TGTGCCAGCGGTCCTGGGGCCATTCAGTACTTC | CASGPGAIQYF
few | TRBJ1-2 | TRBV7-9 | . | TGTGCCAGCAGCCCCCCGGGAGACCACTATGGCTACACCTTC | CASSPPGDHYGYTF
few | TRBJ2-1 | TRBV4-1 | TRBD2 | TGCGCCAGCAGCCCAGGGGTCGGGGGGGGTTACAATGAGCAGTTCTTC | CASSPGVGGGYNEQFF
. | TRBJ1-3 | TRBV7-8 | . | TGTGCCAGCATACAAGGGGAGGGAAACACCATATATTTT | CASIQGEGNTIYF
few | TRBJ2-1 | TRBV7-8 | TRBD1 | TGTGCCAGCAGCAGAAAACCGGGACAGGGCGGTATGAATGAGCAGTTCTTC | CASSRKPGQGGMNEQFF
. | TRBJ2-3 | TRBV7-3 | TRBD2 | TGTGCCAGCAGCTCCCCGAGCGGGGGGCCACTCACAGATACGCAGTATTTT | CASSSPSGGPLTDTQYF
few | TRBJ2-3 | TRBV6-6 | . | TGTGCCAGCAGTTACCTCCCGGGGACACCTATGGGCACAGATACGCAGTATTTT | CASSYLPGTPMGTDTQYF
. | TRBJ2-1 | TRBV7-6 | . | TGTGCCAGCAGCCTAGGAGGGAGACTAGACGAGCAGTTCTTC | CASSLGGRLDEQFF
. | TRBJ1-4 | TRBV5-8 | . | TGTGCCAGCAGCTTTCACGAAAAACTGTTTTTT | CASSFHEKLFF
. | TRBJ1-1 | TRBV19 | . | TGTGCCAGTAGTACTTCCGGGAGCAACACTGAAGCTTTCTTT | CASSTSGSNTEAFF
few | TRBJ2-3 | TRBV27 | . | TGTGCCAGCAGTCCTCAGGAGGGGGCCCTCACAGATACGCAGTATTTT | CASSPQEGALTDTQYF
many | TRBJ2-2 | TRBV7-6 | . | TGTGCCAGCAGCTTAGGTGGGGGTCGGACCGGGGAGCTGTTTTTT | CASSLGGGRTGELFF
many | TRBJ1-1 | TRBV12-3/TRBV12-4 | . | TGTGCCAGCAGTTTAGAGAGTCCGAGGACTGAAGCTTTCTTT | CASSLESPRTEAFF
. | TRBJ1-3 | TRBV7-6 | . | TGTGCCAGCAGCCCTCACACAAACACCATATATTTT | CASSPHTNTIYF
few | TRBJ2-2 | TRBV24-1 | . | TGTGCCACCAGTGATTTACGCAGCAACACCGGGGAGCTGTTTTTT | CATSDLRSNTGELFF
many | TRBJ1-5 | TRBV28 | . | TGTGCCAGCAGTTTTCCAGGGAGCAATCAGCCCCAGCATTTT | CASSFPGSNQPQHF
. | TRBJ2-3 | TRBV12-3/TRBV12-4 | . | TGTGCCAGCTCCCGGGGTGCCACAGATACGCAGTATTTT | CASSRGATDTQYF
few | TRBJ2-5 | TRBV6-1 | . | TGTGCCAGCAGTGGATACGTTTCCCAAGAGACCCAGTACTTC | CASSGYVSQETQYF
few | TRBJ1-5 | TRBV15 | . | TGTGCCACCAGCAGTAAACAGGGTGTTGAGTCCCAGCATTTT | CATSSKQGVESQHF
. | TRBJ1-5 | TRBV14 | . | TGTGCCAGCAGCCAAGAAAGCAGGGTAATACGTAGCAATCAGCCCCAGCATTTT | CASSQESRVIRSNQPQHF
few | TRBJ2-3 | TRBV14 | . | TGTGCCAGCAGCCCGCGGGACAGCAGCACAGATACGCAGTATTTT | CASSPRDSSTDTQYF
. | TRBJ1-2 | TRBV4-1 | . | TGCGCCAGCAGCCAAGAGGAGGGGGAGTATTATGGCTACACCTTC | CASSQEEGEYYGYTF
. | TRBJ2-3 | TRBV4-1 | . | TGCGCCAGCAGCCAAGATCCCCGGGGGCTGGAGGGAGATACGCAGTATTTT | CASSQDPRGLEGDTQYF
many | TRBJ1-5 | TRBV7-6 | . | TGTGCCAGCAGCTTAGCGGCCGGGGAGAGCAATCAGCCCCAGCATTTT | CASSLAAGESNQPQHF
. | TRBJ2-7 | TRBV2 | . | TGTGCCAGCCTCGGGACAACCTACGAGCAGTACTTC | CASLGTTYEQYF
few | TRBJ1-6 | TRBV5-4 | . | TGTGCCAGCAGCTTGGGGGGTTCGTCCCTCCACTTT | CASSLGGSSLHF
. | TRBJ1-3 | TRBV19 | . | TGTGCCAGTAGAGACTTTATCTCTGGAAACACCATATATTTT | CASRDFISGNTIYF
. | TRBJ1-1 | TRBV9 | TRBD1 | TGTGCCAGCAGCCCCAGGGGACAGGAAGCTTTCTTT | CASSPRGQEAFF
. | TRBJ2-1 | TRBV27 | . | TGTGCCAGCAGTTCGTACAGGGCTTTAAACGGTGAGCAGTTCTTC | CASSSYRALNGEQFF
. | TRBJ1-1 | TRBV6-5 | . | TGTGCCGCACGTATTCGGGGACAATCGAACACTGAAGCTTTCTTT | CAARIRGQSNTEAFF
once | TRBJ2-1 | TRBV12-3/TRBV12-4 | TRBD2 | TGTGCCAGCAGTCCTATGGGACTAGCGGGAGATGAGCAGTTCTTC | CASSPMGLAGDEQFF
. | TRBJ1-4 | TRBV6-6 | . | TGTGCCAGCCGGGAGGCCTATGCAACTAATGAAAAACTGTTTTTT | CASREAYATNEKLFF
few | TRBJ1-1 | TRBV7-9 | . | TGTGCCAGCAGCTCTACCTCGGACGGAGGGAACACTGAAGCTTTCTTT | CASSSTSDGGNTEAFF